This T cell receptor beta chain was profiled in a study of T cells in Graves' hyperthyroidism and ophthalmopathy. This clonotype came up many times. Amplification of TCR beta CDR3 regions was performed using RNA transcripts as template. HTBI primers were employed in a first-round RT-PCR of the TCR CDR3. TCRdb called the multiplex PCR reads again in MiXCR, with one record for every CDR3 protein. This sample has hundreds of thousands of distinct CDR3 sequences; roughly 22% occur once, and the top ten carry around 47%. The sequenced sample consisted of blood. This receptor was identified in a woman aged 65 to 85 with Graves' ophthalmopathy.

CDR3 DNA sequence: TGTGCCAGCAGCTTACGGACCCGCACAGATACGCAGTATTTT. Translation: CASSLRTRTDTQYF. The J gene is TRBJ2-3, the V gene TRBV7-2; D is unclear. The CDR3 is 14 residues long. Germline assignment: CDR1 SGHTA and CDR2 FQGNSA. Trimming stripped 2 bases from V and 1 base from J, with 7 bases between.